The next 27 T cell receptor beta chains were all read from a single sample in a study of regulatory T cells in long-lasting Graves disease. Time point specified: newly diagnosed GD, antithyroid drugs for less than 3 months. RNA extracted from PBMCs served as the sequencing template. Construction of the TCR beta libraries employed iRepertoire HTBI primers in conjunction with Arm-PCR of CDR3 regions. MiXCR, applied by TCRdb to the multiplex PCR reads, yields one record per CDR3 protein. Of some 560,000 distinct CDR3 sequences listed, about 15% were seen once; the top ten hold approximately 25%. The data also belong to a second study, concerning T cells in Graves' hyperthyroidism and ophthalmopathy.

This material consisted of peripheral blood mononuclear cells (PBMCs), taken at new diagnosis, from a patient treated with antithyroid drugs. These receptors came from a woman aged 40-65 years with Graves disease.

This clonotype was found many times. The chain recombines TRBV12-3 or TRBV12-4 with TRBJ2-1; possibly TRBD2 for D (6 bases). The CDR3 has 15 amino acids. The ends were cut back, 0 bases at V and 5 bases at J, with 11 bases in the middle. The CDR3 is CASSLAPGEDNEQFF. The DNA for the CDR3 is TGTGCCAGCAGTTTAGCCCCTGGGGAGGACAATGAGCAGTTCTTC.

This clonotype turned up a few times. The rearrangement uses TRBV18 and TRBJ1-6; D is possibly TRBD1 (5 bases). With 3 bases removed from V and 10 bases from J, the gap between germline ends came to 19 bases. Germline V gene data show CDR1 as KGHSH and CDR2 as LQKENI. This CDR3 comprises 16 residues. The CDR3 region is CASSPNFLRGGSPLHF. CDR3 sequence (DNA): TGTGCCAGCTCACCTAACTTCCTCCGCGGGGGGTCACCCCTCCACTTT.

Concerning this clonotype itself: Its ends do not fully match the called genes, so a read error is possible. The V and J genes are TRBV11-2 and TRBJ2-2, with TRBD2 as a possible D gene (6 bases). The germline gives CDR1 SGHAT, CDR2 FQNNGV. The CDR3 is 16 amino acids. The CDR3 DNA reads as TGTGCCAGCAGCGTAGACGGGGCAGGGAGGACCGGGGAGCTGTTTTTT. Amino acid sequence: CASSVDGAGRTGELFF.

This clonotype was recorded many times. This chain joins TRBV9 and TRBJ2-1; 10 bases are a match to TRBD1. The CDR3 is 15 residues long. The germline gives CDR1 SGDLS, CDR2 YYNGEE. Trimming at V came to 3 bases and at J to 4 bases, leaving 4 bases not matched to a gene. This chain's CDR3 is CASSGGQGPYNEQFF. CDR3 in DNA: TGTGCCAGCAGCGGGGGACAGGGGCCTTACAATGAGCAGTTCTTC.

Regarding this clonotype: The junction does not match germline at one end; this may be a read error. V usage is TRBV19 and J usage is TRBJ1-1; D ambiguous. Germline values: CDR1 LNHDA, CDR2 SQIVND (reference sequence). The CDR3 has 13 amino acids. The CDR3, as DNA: TGTGCCAGTAGTATGATGATGAACACTAAAGCTTTCTTT. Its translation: CASSMMMNTKAFF.

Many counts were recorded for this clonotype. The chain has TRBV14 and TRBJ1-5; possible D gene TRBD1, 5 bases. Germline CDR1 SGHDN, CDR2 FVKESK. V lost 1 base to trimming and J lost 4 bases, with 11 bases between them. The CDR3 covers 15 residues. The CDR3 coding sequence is TGTGCCAGCAGCCAAGGTGGGGGGGAGAATCAGCCCCAGCATTTT. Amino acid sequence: CASSQGGGENQPQHF.

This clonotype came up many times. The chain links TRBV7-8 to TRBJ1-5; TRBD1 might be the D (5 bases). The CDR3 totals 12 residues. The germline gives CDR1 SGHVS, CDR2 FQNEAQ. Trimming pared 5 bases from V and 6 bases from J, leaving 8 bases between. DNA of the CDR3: TGTGCCAGCAGCCGGGACTTTCAGCCCCAGCATTTT. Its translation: CASSRDFQPQHF.

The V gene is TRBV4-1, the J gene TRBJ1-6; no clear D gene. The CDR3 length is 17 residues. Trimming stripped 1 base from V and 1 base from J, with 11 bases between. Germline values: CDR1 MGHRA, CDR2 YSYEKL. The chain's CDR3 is CASSQVGQPSYNSPLHF. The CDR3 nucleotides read TGCGCCAGCAGCCAAGTGGGTCAACCTTCCTATAATTCACCCCTCCACTTT.

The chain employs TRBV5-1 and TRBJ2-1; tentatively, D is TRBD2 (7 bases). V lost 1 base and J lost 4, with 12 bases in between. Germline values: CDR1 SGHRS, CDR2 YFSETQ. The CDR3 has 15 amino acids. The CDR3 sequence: CASSLRGGGYNEQFF. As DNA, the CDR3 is TGCGCCAGCAGCTTGAGGGGGGGGGGTTACAATGAGCAGTTCTTC.

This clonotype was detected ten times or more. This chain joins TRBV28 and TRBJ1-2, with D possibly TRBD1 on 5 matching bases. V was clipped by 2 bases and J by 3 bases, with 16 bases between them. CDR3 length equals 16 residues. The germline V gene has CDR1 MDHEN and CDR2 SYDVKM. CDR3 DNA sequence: TGTGCCAGCAGTTTACCCCCTGGGGCAGGGCACTATGGCTACACCTTC. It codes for CASSLPPGAGHYGYTF.

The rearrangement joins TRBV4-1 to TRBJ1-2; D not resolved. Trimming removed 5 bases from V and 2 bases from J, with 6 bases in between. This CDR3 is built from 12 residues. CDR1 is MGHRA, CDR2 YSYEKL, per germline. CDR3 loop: CASSGLNYGYTF. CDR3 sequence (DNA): TGCGCCAGCAGCGGCTTAAACTATGGCTACACCTTC.

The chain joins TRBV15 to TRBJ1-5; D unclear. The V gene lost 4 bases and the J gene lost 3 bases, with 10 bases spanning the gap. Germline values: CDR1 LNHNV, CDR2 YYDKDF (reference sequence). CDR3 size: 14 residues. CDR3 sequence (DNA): TGTGCCACCAGCATCGGAGGAATCAATCAGCCCCAGCATTTT. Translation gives CATSIGGINQPQHF.

The CDR3 protein is CASSVDTEDYYYGYTF. CDR3 bases: TGTGCCAGCAGCGTCGACACAGAGGACTACTACTATGGCTACACCTTC. This chain connects TRBV9 to TRBJ1-2; D is uncertain. This CDR3 contains 16 residues. Trimming cost V 2 bases and J 3 bases, with 17 bases left between them. Germline V gene data show CDR1 as SGDLS and CDR2 as YYNGEE.

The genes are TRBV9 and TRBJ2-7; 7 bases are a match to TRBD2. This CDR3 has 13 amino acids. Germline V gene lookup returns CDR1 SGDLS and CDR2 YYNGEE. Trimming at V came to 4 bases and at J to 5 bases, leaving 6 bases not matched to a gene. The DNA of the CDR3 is TGTGCCAGCAGCCCGGGGGGTGACCACGAGCAGTACTTC. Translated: CASSPGGDHEQYF.

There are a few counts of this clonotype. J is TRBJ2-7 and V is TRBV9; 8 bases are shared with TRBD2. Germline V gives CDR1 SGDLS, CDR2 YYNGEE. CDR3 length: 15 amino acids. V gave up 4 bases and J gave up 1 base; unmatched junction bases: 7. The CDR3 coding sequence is TGTGCCAGCAGCCCCCTCTCGGGGGGGTCCTACGAGCAGTACTTC. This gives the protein CASSPLSGGSYEQYF.

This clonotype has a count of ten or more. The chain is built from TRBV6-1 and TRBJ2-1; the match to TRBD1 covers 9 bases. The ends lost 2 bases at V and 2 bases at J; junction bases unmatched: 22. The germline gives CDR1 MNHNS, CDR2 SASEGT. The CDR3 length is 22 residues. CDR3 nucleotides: TGTGCCAGCAGTGAACCGGAGAGTCCGGGACAGGGTGATCTTGGGGCCTACAATGAGCAGTTCTTC. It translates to CASSEPESPGQGDLGAYNEQFF.

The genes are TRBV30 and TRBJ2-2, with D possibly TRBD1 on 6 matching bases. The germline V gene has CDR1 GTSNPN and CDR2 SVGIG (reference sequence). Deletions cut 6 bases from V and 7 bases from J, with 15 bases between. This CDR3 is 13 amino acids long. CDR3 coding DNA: TGTGCCTGCACAGGGACCCGTAGCGGGGAGCTGTTTTTT. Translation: CACTGTRSGELFF.

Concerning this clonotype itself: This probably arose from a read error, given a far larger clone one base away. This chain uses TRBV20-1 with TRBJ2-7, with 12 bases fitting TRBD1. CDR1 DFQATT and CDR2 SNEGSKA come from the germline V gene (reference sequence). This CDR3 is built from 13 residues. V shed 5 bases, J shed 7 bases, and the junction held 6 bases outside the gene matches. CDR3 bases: TGCAGTGCTTGGGGACAGGGGGCTGGTGAGCAGTACTTC. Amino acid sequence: CSAWGQGAGEQYF.

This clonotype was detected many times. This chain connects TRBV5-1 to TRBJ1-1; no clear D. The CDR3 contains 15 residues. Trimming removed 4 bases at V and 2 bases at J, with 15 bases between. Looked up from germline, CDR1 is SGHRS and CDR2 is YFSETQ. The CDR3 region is CASSRATGLNTEAFF. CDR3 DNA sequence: TGCGCCAGCAGCCGAGCTACCGGTCTAAACACTGAAGCTTTCTTT.

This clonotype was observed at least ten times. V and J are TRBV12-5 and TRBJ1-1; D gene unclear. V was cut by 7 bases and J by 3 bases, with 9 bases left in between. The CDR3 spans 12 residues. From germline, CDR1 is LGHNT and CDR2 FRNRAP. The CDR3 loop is CASAPMDTEAFF. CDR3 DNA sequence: TGTGCTAGTGCCCCAATGGACACTGAAGCTTTCTTT.

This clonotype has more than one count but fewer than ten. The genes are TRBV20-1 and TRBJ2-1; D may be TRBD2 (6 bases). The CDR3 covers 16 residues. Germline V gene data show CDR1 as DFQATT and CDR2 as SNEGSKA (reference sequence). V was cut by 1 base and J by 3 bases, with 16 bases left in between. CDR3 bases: TGCAGTGCTAGAGGCCCTCCAGTGGGGGGCTACAATGAGCAGTTCTTC. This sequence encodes CSARGPPVGGYNEQFF.

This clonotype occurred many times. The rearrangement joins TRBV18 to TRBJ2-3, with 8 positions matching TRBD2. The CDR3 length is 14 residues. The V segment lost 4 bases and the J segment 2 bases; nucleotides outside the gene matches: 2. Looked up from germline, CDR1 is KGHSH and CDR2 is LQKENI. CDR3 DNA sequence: TGTGCCAGCTCACAGCGGGGGCCCACAGATACGCAGTATTTT. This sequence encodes CASSQRGPTDTQYF. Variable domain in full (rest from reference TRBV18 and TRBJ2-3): NAGVMQNPRHLVRRRGQEARLRCSPMKGHSHVYWYRQLPEEGLKFMVYLQKENIIDESGMPKERFSAEFPKEGPSILRIQQVVRGDSAAYFCASSQRGPTDTQYFGPGTRLTVL.

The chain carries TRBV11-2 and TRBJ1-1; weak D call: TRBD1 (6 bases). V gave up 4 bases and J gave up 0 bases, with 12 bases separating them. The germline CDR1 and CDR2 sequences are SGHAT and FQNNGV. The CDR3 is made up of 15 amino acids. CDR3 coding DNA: TGTGCCAGCAGCTCATCAGGGGTCATGAACACTGAAGCTTTCTTT. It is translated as CASSSSGVMNTEAFF.

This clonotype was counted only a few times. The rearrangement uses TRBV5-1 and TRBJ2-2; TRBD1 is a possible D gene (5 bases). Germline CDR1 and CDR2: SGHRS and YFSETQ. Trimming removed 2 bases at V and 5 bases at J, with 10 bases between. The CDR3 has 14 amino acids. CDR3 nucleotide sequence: TGCGCCAGCAGCTTTTCTCAGGGAACCGGGGAGCTGTTTTTT. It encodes CASSFSQGTGELFF.

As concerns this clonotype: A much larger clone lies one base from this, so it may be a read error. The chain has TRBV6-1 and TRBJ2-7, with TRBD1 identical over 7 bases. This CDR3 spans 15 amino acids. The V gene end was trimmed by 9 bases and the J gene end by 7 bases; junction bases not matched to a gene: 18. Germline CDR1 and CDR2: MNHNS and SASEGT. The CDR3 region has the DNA TGTGCCAGTGCTTACAGCCGGGACAGCTACAATGAGCAGTACTTC. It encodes CASAYSRDSYNEQYF.

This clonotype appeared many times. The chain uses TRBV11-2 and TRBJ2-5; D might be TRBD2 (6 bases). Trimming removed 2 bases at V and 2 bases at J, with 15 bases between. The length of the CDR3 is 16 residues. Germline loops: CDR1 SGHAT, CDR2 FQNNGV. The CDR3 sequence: CASSLSFPRGQETQYF. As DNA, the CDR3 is TGTGCCAGCAGCTTAAGTTTCCCTCGGGGGCAAGAGACCCAGTACTTC.

The CDR3 loop reads CASSRTGTVYNEQFF. Here the CDR3 DNA reads TGTGCCAGCAGCCGAACTGGGACAGTCTACAATGAGCAGTTCTTC. The genes are TRBV11-3 and TRBJ2-1, with TRBD1 matching over 7 bases. Trimming cost V 5 bases and J 3 bases; bases outside gene matches: 7. The CDR3 is 15 amino acids. The germline V gene encodes CDR1 SGHNT and CDR2 YENEEA.